Listed here are 32 T cell receptor beta chains from one sample, sequenced in a study of T cells in Graves' hyperthyroidism and ophthalmopathy. Amplified TCR beta CDR3 regions came from RNA transcripts. In the first-round RT-PCR of the TCR CDR3, the HTBI primer set was used. In TCRdb, the multiplex PCR reads were re-called with MiXCR into one record per CDR3 protein. The sample records under 650,000 distinct CDR3 sequences, under 20% being singletons. The sequencing sample was made of blood. The receptors come from a woman aged 25 to 39 with Graves' hyperthyroidism.

This clonotype appeared many times. V and J are TRBV7-2 and TRBJ2-7; D tentatively reads TRBD1 or TRBD2 (5 bases each). CDR1 and CDR2 (germline): SGHTA, FQGNSA. The CDR3 has 14 residues. V gave up 6 bases and J gave up 5 bases, with 17 bases separating them. The CDR3 protein is CASSTGRGYHEQYF. The CDR3 DNA sequence: TGTGCCAGCAGTACCGGACGGGGCTACCACGAGCAGTACTTC. Full variable domain (missing parts from reference TRBV7-2 and TRBJ2-7): GAGVSQSPSNKVTEKGKDVELRCDPISGHTALYWYRQSLGQGLEFLIYFQGNSAPDKSGLPSDRFSAERTGGSVSTLTIQRTQQEDSAVYLCASSTGRGYHEQYFGPGTRLTVT.

This clonotype was recorded many times. The V gene is TRBV5-1, the J gene TRBJ1-4; 10 bases line up with TRBD1. The junction had 3 bases not matched to a gene; V was cut back by 0 bases and J by 7 bases. This CDR3 is built from 15 residues. Germline V gives CDR1 SGHRS, CDR2 YFSETQ. The CDR3 loop reads CASSLEGTGVEKLFF. For the CDR3, the DNA is TGCGCCAGCAGCTTGGAAGGGACAGGGGTTGAAAAACTGTTTTTT.

This clonotype appeared many times. V and J are TRBV2 and TRBJ2-1; tentatively, D is TRBD2 (6 bases). Trimming stripped 7 bases from V and 1 base from J, with 17 bases between. The CDR3 sequence is 16 residues long. The germline V gene has CDR1 SNHLY and CDR2 FYNNEI. The CDR3 region has the DNA TGTGCCAGCATCTCCATCGGGGGAGCGTCCTACAATGAGCAGTTCTTC. Amino acids: CASISIGGASYNEQFF.

This clonotype was detected ten times or more. The chain uses TRBV11-2 and TRBJ2-4; D is ambiguous. The CDR3 loop spans 15 amino acids. With 3 bases removed from V and 3 bases from J, the gap between germline ends came to 12 bases. Germline CDR1 SGHAT, CDR2 FQNNGV. The CDR3 sequence is CASSFGISNKNIQYF. The CDR3, as DNA: TGTGCCAGCAGCTTCGGAATAAGCAACAAAAACATTCAGTACTTC. Complete variable domain (other parts from reference TRBV11-2 and TRBJ2-4): EAGVAQSPRYKIIEKRQSVAFWCNPISGHATLYWYQQILGQGPKLLIQFQNNGVVDDSQLPKDRFSAERLKGVDSTLKIQPAKLEDSAVYLCASSFGISNKNIQYFGAGTRLSVL.

This chain links TRBV4-1 with TRBJ2-3; TRBD2 matches 10 bases. The J segment lost 0 bases and the V segment lost 0 bases, leaving 12 bases of the junction unmatched. The CDR3 contains 20 residues. Germline loops: CDR1 MGHRA, CDR2 YSYEKL. The CDR3 region has the DNA TGCGCCAGCAGCCAAGATGGAAGCGGGAGGGCCCTCCCTAGCACAGATACGCAGTATTTT. This encodes CASSQDGSGRALPSTDTQYF.

This clonotype was observed a few times. The V and J genes are TRBV28 and TRBJ1-2; 7 positions match TRBD1. CDR3 length: 16 amino acids. Germline V gene sequence: CDR1 MDHEN, CDR2 SYDVKM. Unmatched junction bases numbered 10, after V lost 3 bases and J lost 3 bases. The CDR3 DNA is TGTGCCAGCAGTTTGGTTGGGGGAGGGGGCGACTATGGCTACACCTTC. Residues: CASSLVGGGGDYGYTF.

This clonotype has only a few counts. This chain links TRBV30 with TRBJ1-3; 9 bases map to TRBD1. This CDR3 is 17 amino acids long. V was pared by 3 bases and J by 3 bases, with 12 bases of the junction left unmatched. Germline CDR1 reads GTSNPN; CDR2 reads SVGIG (reference sequence). Written as DNA, the CDR3 is TGTGCCTGGAGGTGGGGGACAGGGTACCGCCTTGGAAACACCATATATTTT. Protein: CAWRWGTGYRLGNTIYF.

This clonotype was counted ten times or more. The chain couples TRBV5-6 to TRBJ2-5, with TRBD2 identical over 8 bases. Losses at the gene ends were 0 bases for V and 4 bases for J; bases not matched to a gene: 11. Looked up from germline, CDR1 is SGHDT and CDR2 is YYEEEE. There are 17 residues in the CDR3. The CDR3 DNA sequence: TGTGCCAGCAGCTTGGCAATTATTAGCGGGATCGTAGAGACCCAGTACTTC. Translated: CASSLAIISGIVETQYF.

In its sample, this clonotype was seen a few times. The V and J genes are TRBV30 and TRBJ1-3; D remains ambiguous. V lost 4 bases to trimming and J lost 0 bases, with 10 bases between them. The germline CDR1 and CDR2 sequences are GTSNPN and SVGIG (reference sequence). The CDR3 runs 14 residues. Here the CDR3 DNA reads TGTGCCTGGAAGCAGACGCTCTCTGGAAACACCATATATTTT. Its translation: CAWKQTLSGNTIYF. The variable domain in full, completed from reference TRBV30 and TRBJ1-3, reads SQTIHQWPATLVQPVGSPLSLECTVEGTSNPNLYWYRQAAGRGLQLLFYSVGIGQISSEVPQNLSASRPQDRQFILSSKKLLLSDSGFYLCAWKQTLSGNTIYFGEGSWLTVV.

Of note for this clonotype: A clone one base away is much larger, so this may be a read error. The chain uses TRBV6-4 and TRBJ2-1; the D is unclear. Germline CDR1 and CDR2: MRHNA and SNTAGT. There are 13 residues in the CDR3. The CDR3 reads CASSATDNNEQSF. CDR3 bases: TGTGCCAGCAGTGCTACCGACAACAATGAGCAGTCCTTC.

This clonotype occurred many times. The V call is TRBV12-3 or TRBV12-4, the J call TRBJ2-3, with 9 nucleotides matching TRBD1. V lost 6 bases and J lost 5; bases outside the gene matches: 9. The CDR3 has 15 residues. This CDR3 is CASSQNTGGKDTQYF. CDR3 nucleotide sequence: TGTGCCAGCAGCCAAAATACAGGGGGCAAAGATACGCAGTATTTT.

This clonotype was picked up many times. The rearrangement joins TRBV12-3 or TRBV12-4 to TRBJ2-7; possibly TRBD1 for D (6 bases). V was pared by 9 bases and J by 6 bases, with 15 bases between. The CDR3 is 12 amino acids. This chain's CDR3 is CARSLGACEQYF. The CDR3 nucleotides are TGTGCCAGGTCTTTGGGGGCTTGCGAGCAGTACTTC.

This clonotype was seen only a few times. The V and J genes are TRBV20-1 and TRBJ1-1; D gene unclear. CDR3 length: 13 amino acids. Per germline, CDR1 DFQATT and CDR2 SNEGSKA (reference sequence). The ends were cut back, 0 bases at V and 11 bases at J, with 16 bases in the middle. CDR3 coding DNA: TGCAGTGCTAGAGAGCAGAAACGGCTTGGTGCTTTCTTT. Translation: CSAREQKRLGAFF.

About this clonotype itself: A read error may explain this, as a much larger clone is one base away. This chain connects TRBV2 to TRBJ2-1; 7 bases match TRBD2. Per germline, CDR1 SNHLY and CDR2 FYNNEI. CDR3 length: 11 residues. The CDR3 region is CDSGTMDEQFF. CDR3 nucleotides: TGTGACAGCGGGACCATGGATGAGCAGTTCTTC.

Worth noting for this clonotype: Given a much more abundant clone one base away, this may be a read error. The rearrangement joins TRBV5-1 to TRBJ2-3, with 11 bases matching TRBD2. The germline gives CDR1 SGHRS, CDR2 YFSETQ. The CDR3 contains 17 residues. The ends lost 2 bases at V and 5 bases at J; junction bases unmatched: 10. The CDR3 DNA reads as TGCGCCAGCAGCTTTCTAGCGGGAGGCTTCCAAGGAGATACGCAGTATTTT. It yields the protein CASSFLAGGFQGDTQYF.

This clonotype was observed a single time. This chain joins TRBV6-1 and TRBJ2-2; no firm D call. CDR3 length: 11 residues. The V gene lost 8 bases and the J gene lost 6 bases, with 7 bases spanning the gap. The germline V gene has CDR1 MNHNS and CDR2 SASEGT. This chain's CDR3 is CASGKAGELFF. The CDR3 coding sequence is TGTGCCAGCGGGAAGGCCGGGGAGCTGTTTTTT.

This clonotype was recorded at least ten times. J is TRBJ2-1 and V is TRBV6-1; D might be TRBD2 (5 bases). Trimming took 4 bases from V and 5 from J, leaving 9 bases between them. This CDR3 is 13 amino acids long. The germline V gene has CDR1 MNHNS and CDR2 SASEGT. The CDR3, as DNA: TGTGCCAGCAGTGTCCCGGGGAACAATGAGCAGTTCTTC. This encodes CASSVPGNNEQFF.

The chain joins TRBV10-3 to TRBJ2-1, with TRBD2 matching over 8 bases. Per germline, CDR1 ENHRY and CDR2 SYGVKD. Trimming at V came to 7 bases and at J to 10 bases, leaving 15 bases not matched to a gene. The CDR3 sequence is 15 residues long. CDR3: CAITSSGPLAGEQFF. DNA of the CDR3: TGTGCCATCACCTCTAGCGGGCCCCTCGCAGGGGAGCAGTTCTTC.

This clonotype was recorded a few times. The chain is built from TRBV4-1 and TRBJ2-7; 8 positions match TRBD2. Germline V gene data show CDR1 as MGHRA and CDR2 as YSYEKL. Losses at the gene ends were 1 base for V and 3 bases for J; bases not matched to a gene: 2. CDR3 length: 14 residues. The CDR3 coding sequence is TGCGCCAGCAGCCAAGCGGGACTAGACTACGAGCAGTACTTC. The encoded protein is CASSQAGLDYEQYF.

This clonotype has at least ten counts. This rearrangement joins TRBV30 to TRBJ2-7; TRBD1 is a possible D gene (6 bases). Trimming removed 6 bases at V and 4 bases at J, with 10 bases between. Germline CDR1 and CDR2: GTSNPN and SVGIG (reference sequence). This CDR3 comprises 11 residues. The CDR3 is CACYQGYEQYF. The CDR3 DNA reads as TGTGCCTGTTATCAGGGGTACGAGCAGTACTTC. Full variable domain (remainder filled in from reference TRBV30 and TRBJ2-7): SQTIHQWPATLVQPVGSPLSLECTVEGTSNPNLYWYRQAAGRGLQLLFYSVGIGQISSEVPQNLSASRPQDRQFILSSKKLLLSDSGFYLCACYQGYEQYFGPGTRLTVT.

This chain uses TRBV6-2 or TRBV6-3 with TRBJ1-4; 7 bases match TRBD1. V was clipped by 7 bases and J by 2 bases; unmatched bases: 7. This CDR3 has 15 amino acids. Germline CDR1 MNHEY, CDR2 SVGEGT. The CDR3 DNA is TGTGCCAGCAACCAGAGAGGGGGCACTAATGAAAAACTGTTTTTT. Translated, it gives CASNQRGGTNEKLFF.

This rearrangement joins TRBV4-1 to TRBJ2-7; no reliable D call. The length of the CDR3 is 16 residues. Trimming removed 3 bases from V and 4 bases from J, with 19 bases in between. Looked up from germline, CDR1 is MGHRA and CDR2 is YSYEKL. This CDR3 is CASSHPSGSPGYEQYF. The CDR3 DNA follows: TGCGCCAGCAGCCATCCCTCCGGGTCCCCCGGGTACGAGCAGTACTTC.

The sample holds a few counts of this clonotype. This rearrangement joins TRBV14 to TRBJ2-5; 15 positions agree with TRBD2. CDR1 is SGHDN and CDR2 is FVKESK in the germline V gene. V shed 4 bases and J 4 bases; nucleotides not matched to a gene: 7. The CDR3 length is 17 residues. The DNA for the CDR3 is TGTGCCAGCAGCCCCGGACTAGCGGGAGGGCCCCGAGAGACCCAGTACTTC. This translates into CASSPGLAGGPRETQYF. The complete variable domain, with remaining parts taken from reference TRBV14 and TRBJ2-5, reads EAGVTQFPSHSVIEKGQTVTLRCDPISGHDNLYWYRRVMGKEIKFLLHFVKESKQDESGMPNNRFLAERTGGTYSTLKVQPAELEDSGVYFCASSPGLAGGPRETQYFGPGTRLLVL.

This clonotype was counted ten times or more. The V and J genes are TRBV24-1 and TRBJ2-3, with 10 bases that match TRBD2. Germline V gene data show CDR1 as KGHDR and CDR2 as SFDVKD. Trimming removed 5 bases from V and 6 bases from J; junction bases left unmatched: 7. There are 15 residues in the CDR3. In nucleotides, the CDR3 is TGTGCCACCAGTGGGACTAGCGGAGTTAAGGATACGCAGTATTTT. Residues: CATSGTSGVKDTQYF.

This clonotype came up a few times. V is TRBV18 and J is TRBJ2-2, with a possible D match to TRBD1 (5 bases). CDR3 length: 16 residues. Trimming cost V 4 bases and J 1 base, with 13 bases left between them. In germline, CDR1 is KGHSH, CDR2 LQKENI. In DNA, the CDR3 is TGTGCCAGCTCACAAACAGGCCCGGGGAACACCGGGGAGCTGTTTTTT. Residues: CASSQTGPGNTGELFF.

This clonotype was seen at least ten times. The J gene is TRBJ2-3, the V gene TRBV12-3 or TRBV12-4; maybe TRBD1 (6 bases). V was clipped by 3 bases and J by 0 bases, with 10 bases between them. The CDR3 spans 15 residues. The CDR3 here is CASSLFRGSTDTQYF. CDR3 sequence (DNA): TGTGCCAGCAGTTTGTTCAGGGGAAGCACAGATACGCAGTATTTT.

The table lists this clonotype with a few counts. This sequence joins TRBV5-1 and TRBJ1-2; D is possibly TRBD1 (5 bases). The V end was cut by 7 bases, the J end by 6 bases, with 16 bases between. This CDR3 contains 13 residues. The germline CDR1 and CDR2 sequences are SGHRS and YFSETQ. CDR3 protein: CASGLGGKNGYTF. The CDR3 nucleotides are TGCGCCAGCGGCCTGGGGGGGAAGAATGGCTACACCTTC.

V gene TRBV28 combines with J gene TRBJ1-5, with D maybe TRBD1 (6 bases). The CDR3 length is 17 residues. Trimming shortened V by 4 bases and J by 3 bases, and 19 bases separated the two germline ends. CDR1 and CDR2 from the germline V gene are MDHEN and SYDVKM. DNA for the CDR3: TGTGCCAGCAGTTCCGCTGGGGGCAGGGAATCCAATCAGCCCCAGCATTTT. This sequence encodes CASSSAGGRESNQPQHF.

This clonotype was detected ten times or more. The chain joins TRBV28 to TRBJ1-2, with 8 bases that match TRBD1. Germline loops: CDR1 MDHEN, CDR2 SYDVKM. The V segment lost 5 bases and the J segment 4 bases; nucleotides outside the gene matches: 6. The CDR3 is 14 amino acids. DNA of the CDR3: TGTGCCAGCAGTCCGACAGGGGCCCTCTATGGCTACACCTTC. It translates to CASSPTGALYGYTF.

This clonotype was counted many times. The chain links TRBV3-1 to TRBJ1-1; 10 bases line up with TRBD1. Germline CDR1 is LGHDT and CDR2 is YNNKEL (reference sequence). Trimming removed 10 bases from V and 7 bases from J; junction bases left unmatched: 12. The CDR3 is 14 amino acids. The CDR3 coding sequence is TGTGCCACTTCGACAGGGGGCGAGGTTGGTGAAGCTTTCTTT. It encodes CATSTGGEVGEAFF.

This clonotype was found a few times. This CDR3 reads CASSVASDSGANVLTF. The CDR3 nucleotides read TGTGCCAGCAGCGTAGCTTCGGACTCTGGGGCCAACGTCCTGACTTTC. This chain uses TRBV9 with TRBJ2-6; no clear D. CDR1 is SGDLS, CDR2 YYNGEE, per germline. The V end was cut by 0 bases, the J end by 0 bases, with 7 bases between. The CDR3 loop spans 16 amino acids.

There are a few counts of this clonotype. The J gene is TRBJ2-5, the V gene TRBV5-5, with 14 bases that match TRBD2. The CDR3 runs to 16 residues. V lost 2 bases, J lost 3 bases, and 3 bases stayed unmatched. Looked up from germline, CDR1 is SGHKS and CDR2 is YYEKEE (reference sequence). The CDR3 DNA reads TGTGCCAGCAGCTTAATGACTAGCGGGAGGGAAGAGACCCAGTACTTC. Amino acid sequence: CASSLMTSGREETQYF.